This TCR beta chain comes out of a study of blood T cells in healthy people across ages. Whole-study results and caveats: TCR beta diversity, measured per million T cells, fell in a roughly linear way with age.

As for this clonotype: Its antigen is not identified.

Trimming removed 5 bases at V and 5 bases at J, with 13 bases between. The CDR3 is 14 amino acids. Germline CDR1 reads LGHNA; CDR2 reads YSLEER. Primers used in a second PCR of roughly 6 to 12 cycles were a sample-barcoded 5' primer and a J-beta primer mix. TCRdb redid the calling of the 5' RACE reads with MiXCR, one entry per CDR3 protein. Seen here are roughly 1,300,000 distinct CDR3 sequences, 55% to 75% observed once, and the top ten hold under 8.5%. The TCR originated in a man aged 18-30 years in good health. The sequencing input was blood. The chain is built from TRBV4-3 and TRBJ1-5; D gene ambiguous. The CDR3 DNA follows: TGCGCCAGCAGCTTACAAGGCGGGGATCAGCCCCAGCATTTT. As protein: CASSLQGGDQPQHF.